There are a few counts of the clone carrying this T cell receptor (beta chain). Repertoires were generated with immunoSEQ multiplex PCR, while TCRdb's copy carries only in-frame clones and drops some. The sample has 65,000 to 80,000 clones, about nine tenths seen once. The data derive from a study of technical replicates of blood from a handful of donors. Germline V gene lookup returns CDR1 SGHRS and CDR2 YFSETQ. This CDR3 is built from 15 residues. Trimming pared 0 bases from V and 4 bases from J, leaving 13 bases between. Sequenced: T cells isolated from PBMCs. The source is a human donor in good health. This chain connects TRBV5-1 to TRBJ1-1; tentatively, D is TRBD1 (6 bases). CDR3 loop: CASSLGPTGSTEAFF. The CDR3 DNA sequence: TGCGCCAGCAGCTTGGGGCCAACAGGGTCCACTGAAGCTTTCTTT.